Below are 12 T cell receptor beta chains sequenced from a single sample in a study of CXCR3-negative and CXCR3-positive naive CD8 T cells. General observations from the study: Compared with CXCR3-negative naive cells, CXCR3-positive naive cells showed more hydrophobic TRB CDR3s.

These receptors' antigens are unknown. Carrying UMI labels, the TRB cDNA libraries were prepared through 5' RACE. No DNA is given; TCRdb re-called the 5' RACE reads and lists each CDR3 protein once. The sample includes 110,000 or so distinct CDR3 sequences. Material: naive CXCR3+ CD8+ T cells from blood. Sample subset: CD45RO-CCR7+CD27+CD95- naive CD8+ T cells expressing CXCR3 (TNR3+). Every receptor here comes from a human donor in good health. Some clones in this sample may be carry-over from other donors' samples.

The chain combines TRBV6-6 with TRBJ2-1; the D call of TRBD2 rests on TCRdb alone, since no DNA is present to check it. Germline lookup yields CDR1 MNHNY and CDR2 SVGAGI (reference sequence). The CDR3 loop spans 19 amino acids. The CDR3 loop reads CASSDSIGTQGLAGNEQFF.

This chain connects TRBV7-6 to TRBJ1-1; TCRdb selects TRBD1, and the lack of DNA leaves this call unchecked. Germline assignment: CDR1 SGHVS and CDR2 FNYEAQ. The length of the CDR3 is 14 residues. The CDR3: CASSLTGPGTEAFF.

V and J are TRBV29-1 and TRBJ2-7; TCRdb's D call of TRBD1 is untestable without DNA. The CDR3 runs to 12 residues. Germline loops: CDR1 SQVTM, CDR2 ANQGSEA. CDR3 loop: CSAPGPDYEQYF.

The gene calls are TRBV29-1 and TRBJ2-1; the D call from TCRdb, TRBD1, cannot be confirmed without DNA. Per the germline V gene, CDR1 is SQVTM and CDR2 is ANQGSEA. There are 13 residues in the CDR3. The CDR3 loop reads CSVPRRYYNEQFF.

The chain uses TRBV15 and TRBJ2-6. CDR1 and CDR2 from the germline V gene are LNHNV and YYDKDF (reference sequence). The CDR3 sequence is 15 residues long. The CDR3 sequence: CATSSDFSGANVLTF.

The V and J genes are TRBV20-1 and TRBJ2-1; TCRdb names TRBD2, which stays unverified in the absence of DNA. The CDR3 runs 16 residues. Germline CDR1 is DFQATT and CDR2 is SNEGSKA (reference sequence). CDR3 loop: CSARGLASGWDNEQFF.

The rearrangement links TRBV28 to TRBJ2-4; TCRdb gives TRBD1 as the D gene, but with no DNA this cannot be confirmed. Germline values: CDR1 MDHEN, CDR2 SYDVKM. This CDR3 has 18 residues. The CDR3 region is CASRPSGTLEDVKNIQYF.

V is TRBV5-1 and J is TRBJ2-1; TCRdb outputs TRBD2, but without DNA this stays unchecked. From germline, CDR1 is SGHRS and CDR2 YFSETQ. The CDR3 runs 17 residues. The CDR3 sequence: CASSFAGGLEIYNEQFF. The complete variable domain, with remaining parts taken from reference TRBV5-1 and TRBJ2-1, reads KAGVTQTPRYLIKTRGQQVTLSCSPISGHRSVSWYQQTPGQGLQFLFEYFSETQRNKGNFPGRFSGRQFSNSRSEMNVSTLELGDSALYLCASSFAGGLEIYNEQFFGPGTRLTVL.

The chain joins TRBV7-6 to TRBJ1-1; lacking DNA, the TRBD1 call made by TCRdb goes unchecked. Germline V gene sequence: CDR1 SGHVS, CDR2 FNYEAQ. CDR3 size: 14 residues. CDR3 sequence reads: CASSLGGPNTEAFF.

CDR3 region: CASSDSGVSYNEQFF. V usage is TRBV6-4 and J usage is TRBJ2-1; TCRdb calls TRBD1, which cannot be checked without DNA. Germline CDR1 reads MRHNA; CDR2 reads SNTAGT. This CDR3 region has 15 residues.

The gene calls are TRBV3-1 and TRBJ2-2; TCRdb indicates TRBD1, and absent DNA this call remains unverified. This CDR3 comprises 15 residues. Germline-derived CDR1 and CDR2 are LGHDT and YNNKEL (reference sequence). The CDR3 loop reads CASSQGTANTGELFF.

V is TRBV29-1 and J is TRBJ2-7; TCRdb calls TRBD2, which cannot be checked without DNA. Per germline, CDR1 SQVTM and CDR2 ANQGSEA. The CDR3 length is 14 residues. CDR3: CSVEEWRDSYEQYF.